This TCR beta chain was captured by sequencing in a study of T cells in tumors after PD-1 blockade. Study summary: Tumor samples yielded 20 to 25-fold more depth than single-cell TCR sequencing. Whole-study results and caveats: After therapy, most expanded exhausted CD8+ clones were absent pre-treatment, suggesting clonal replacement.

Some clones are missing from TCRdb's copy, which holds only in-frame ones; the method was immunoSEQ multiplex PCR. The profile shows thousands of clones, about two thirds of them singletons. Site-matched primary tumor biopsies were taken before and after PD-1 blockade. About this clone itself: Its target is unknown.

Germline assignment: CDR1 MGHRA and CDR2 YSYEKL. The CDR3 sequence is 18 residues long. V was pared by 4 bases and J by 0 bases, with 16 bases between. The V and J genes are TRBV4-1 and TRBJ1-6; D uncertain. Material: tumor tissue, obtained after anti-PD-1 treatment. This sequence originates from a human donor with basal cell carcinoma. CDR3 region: CASSLGTVISSYNSPLHF. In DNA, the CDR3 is TGCGCCAGCAGCCTGGGAACTGTGATAAGCTCCTATAATTCACCCCTCCACTTT.